This entry lists 4 T cell receptor beta chains sequenced from one sample in a study of vaccination effects on CD4 cells after COVID-19. No antigens are known for them. Clones were read by immunoSEQ multiplex PCR, and TCRdb kept only the in-frame ones, dropping some. The table shows tens of thousands of clones, with under 70% occurring only once. Prior to sequencing, the ViraFEST assay stimulated PBMC with viral peptide pools, which expanded the antigen-specific CD4+ T cells. CD4+ T cell isolation took place after 10 days of culture. Among the vaccine recipients, none had a prior SARS-CoV-2 infection, and nucleocapsid antibodies were negative. The starting material was CD4+ T cells from PBMCs cultured with SARS-CoV-2 spike peptides, obtained before COVID-19 vaccination. These TCRs come from a human donor who received a COVID-19 vaccine.

The chain employs TRBV5-1 and TRBJ1-4; the match to TRBD1 covers 11 bases. The J segment lost 7 bases and the V segment lost 3 bases, leaving 2 bases of the junction unmatched. Germline assignment: CDR1 SGHRS and CDR2 YFSETQ. There are 14 residues in the CDR3. The CDR3 DNA is TGCGCCAGCAGCTCCGGGACAGGGGGTGAAAAACTGTTTTTT. Translation: CASSSGTGGEKLFF.

This clone was seen only a few times. The rearrangement uses TRBV4-1 and TRBJ2-2, with 9 bases matching TRBD1. The CDR3 is made up of 16 amino acids. V dropped 2 bases and J dropped 7; count of bases not matched to a gene: 8. Germline CDR1 MGHRA, CDR2 YSYEKL. The CDR3 loop is CASSQPGTGQGGELFF. The CDR3 coding sequence is TGCGCCAGCAGCCAACCCGGGACAGGGCAGGGCGGGGAGCTGTTTTTT.

Only a few counts were recorded for this clone. The chain combines TRBV19 with TRBJ2-1, with D perhaps given as TRBD1 or TRBD2 (5 bases each). CDR3 length: 13 residues. V lost 5 bases, J lost 10 bases, and 15 bases lay in between. Germline lookup yields CDR1 LNHDA and CDR2 SQIVND (reference sequence). The CDR3 protein is CASSHRGPREQFF. The CDR3 DNA reads TGTGCCAGTAGTCACCGGGGCCCTAGGGAGCAGTTCTTC. Using reference TRBV19 and TRBJ2-1 for the parts outside the CDR3, the full variable domain is DGGITQSPKYLFRKEGQNVTLSCEQNLNHDAMYWYRQDPGQGLRLIYYSQIVNDFQKGDIAEGYSVSREKKESFPLTVTSAQKNPTAFYLCASSHRGPREQFFGPGTRLTVL.

DNA of the CDR3: TGTGCCAGCAGCTTAGGGCCAGGGGGCTTGCGGGAGCAGTACTTC. The encoded protein is CASSLGPGGLREQYF. The rearrangement joins TRBV7-2 to TRBJ2-7, with 8 bases matching TRBD1. Germline assignment: CDR1 SGHTA and CDR2 FQGNSA. The CDR3 is 15 amino acids. V lost 1 base and J lost 7; bases outside the gene matches: 9.